This T cell receptor beta chain was recovered during a study of T cell repertoires in cytomegalovirus infection. Study at large: Recently identified HLA-C-restricted and well-studied HLA-B-restricted CMV epitopes were used. Findings and caveats of the study: Carriers of CMV plus the relevant HLA were identified by cumulative public TCR beta family frequency. There were HLA-C-restricted CMV-specific TCR beta clonotypes dominating the ex vivo response.

As concerns this clonotype: Antigen specificity is unknown.

This CDR3 contains 16 residues. Germline V gene data show CDR1 as DFQATT and CDR2 as SNEGSKA (reference sequence). Trimming stripped 1 base from V and 0 bases from J, with 12 bases between. TCRdb reanalysed the reads using MiXCR and keeps one entry per CDR3 protein. The sample includes tens of thousands of distinct CDR3 sequences, more than 40% of them seen just once. The receptor was derived from a human donor in good health (CMV status not recorded). Some clones in this sample may be carry-over from other donors' samples. V and J are TRBV20-1 and TRBJ2-2; D uncertain. Sequences were derived from CD8+ T cells from cultured PBMCs, sampled from culture after CMV antigen stimulation. The CDR3 protein is CSARVLRRANTGELFF. CDR3 sequence (DNA): TGCAGTGCTAGAGTCCTCAGAAGGGCGAACACCGGGGAGCTGTTTTTT.